Listed below are T cell receptor beta chains from one sample, sequenced in a study of response to subunit inactivated influenza vaccine. TCRdb re-analysed the RT-PCR reads in MiXCR, keeping a single row per CDR3 protein. The table lists roughly 620,000 distinct CDR3 sequences, about 11% of them singletons, with roughly 9.6% in the top ten. These data are also associated with another study on T cells expressing NK-cell markers.

The sequencing used PBMCs from blood, collected on the day of vaccination. The source is a man between 50 and 59 years old who received an inactivated influenza vaccine. The CDR3 runs from the conserved cysteine through the conserved F or W. The order of the fields is J gene, clone size, V gene, D gene, CDR3 DNA, CDR3 protein. D genes are given only for firm matches. Expanded clones are given a class, and other clones once, few, many or no size at all.

>TRBJ2-3|.|TRBV15|TRBD2
TGTGCCACCAGCAGAGAAGGCAGTAGCGGGGGGCGAGATACGCAGTATTTT
CATSREGSSGGRDTQYF
>TRBJ2-6|few|TRBV6-2/TRBV6-3|.
TGTGCCAGCAGTTACGGGGGGCTAGGCTCTGGGGCCAACGTCCTGACTTTC
CASSYGGLGSGANVLTF
>TRBJ2-5|few|TRBV2|TRBD2
TGTGCCAGCAGTGATTGGACTAGCGCAGTTGAGACCCAGTACTTC
CASSDWTSAVETQYF
>TRBJ2-5|few|TRBV7-9|TRBD2
TGTGCCAGCACCTGGACTAGCGCTCCGGAGACCCAGTACTTC
CASTWTSAPETQYF
>TRBJ2-2|many|TRBV7-2|.
TGTGCCAGCAGCTTATTCGGCAACACCGGGGAGCTGTTTTTT
CASSLFGNTGELFF
>TRBJ2-1|few|TRBV6-1|.
TGTGCCAGCAGTGAGATTTCGGTTTTAGGCAATGAGCAGTTCTTC
CASSEISVLGNEQFF
>TRBJ1-2|.|TRBV18|.
TGTGCCAGCTCACACCGGGACACTAACTATGGCTACACCTTC
CASSHRDTNYGYTF
>TRBJ2-1|.|TRBV4-3|TRBD2
TGCGCCAGCAGCCAAGGGACTAGCGGAGGGGGGCAGTTCTTC
CASSQGTSGGGQFF
>TRBJ2-1|.|TRBV4-3|.
TGCGCCAGCAGCCAAGAACCCCCGGGACACGGCTCCTACAATGAGCAGTTCTTC
CASSQEPPGHGSYNEQFF
>TRBJ2-1|few|TRBV11-2|.
TGTGCCGTTTTGGGGGCGGACAATGAGCAGTTCTTC
CAVLGADNEQFF
>TRBJ1-1|few|TRBV7-9|.
TGTGCCAGCAGCTTAGGATTACCGTTGAACACTGAAGCTTTCTTT
CASSLGLPLNTEAFF
>TRBJ2-4|few|TRBV15|TRBD2
TGTGCCACCAGCAGGCAAATACTAGCGGGGTTTGCCAAAAACATTCAGTACTTC
CATSRQILAGFAKNIQYF
>TRBJ1-2|few|TRBV7-9|.
TGTGCCAGCAGCTTTGTTCCGGGGGACTATGGCTACACCTTC
CASSFVPGDYGYTF
>TRBJ2-1|few|TRBV7-2|.
TGTGCCAGCAGGGAGGCCACGGGTAATGAGCAGTTCTTC
CASREATGNEQFF
>TRBJ2-1|.|TRBV6-5|TRBD2
TGTGCCAGCAGTTACGAGGCGGGGGGCTACAATGAGCAGTTCTTC
CASSYEAGGYNEQFF
>TRBJ2-3|.|TRBV2|.
TGTGCCAGCGAGGGTCCGGCAGGGGCTACGCAGTATTTT
CASEGPAGATQYF
>TRBJ1-4|.|TRBV4-2|TRBD1
TGTGCCAGCAGCCAGGACAGGGGAACTGAAAAACTGTTTTTT
CASSQDRGTEKLFF
>TRBJ2-1|few|TRBV14|TRBD2
TGTGCCAGCAGCTCATATAGCGGGAATGCTTACAATGAGCAGTTCTTC
CASSSYSGNAYNEQFF
>TRBJ2-7|few|TRBV27|TRBD1
TGTGCCAGCAGTTTAGGAGGACAGGGTTACTACGAGCAGTACTTC
CASSLGGQGYYEQYF
>TRBJ2-7|.|TRBV4-2|TRBD2
TGTGCCAGCAGCCAAGATCTCCCTAGCGGGGTCTCCTACGAGCAGTACTTC
CASSQDLPSGVSYEQYF
>TRBJ2-3|.|TRBV5-1|.
TGCGCCAGCGGTCCGGGACTTCCCTCGGATACGCAGTATTTT
CASGPGLPSDTQYF
>TRBJ2-3|few|TRBV3-1|TRBD1
TGTGCCAGCAGCCAACCAGGACAGGGGGCTTATGTGGATACGCAGTATTTT
CASSQPGQGAYVDTQYF
>TRBJ2-2|few|TRBV12-3/TRBV12-4|.
TGTGCCAGCAGTTTTGGGGGACGTATGAACACCGGGGAGCTGTTTTTT
CASSFGGRMNTGELFF
>TRBJ2-7|.|TRBV30|TRBD1
TGTGCCTGGAGTGTAATGGGGACAGGGACCTACGAGCAGTACTTC
CAWSVMGTGTYEQYF
>TRBJ1-2|.|TRBV10-3|.
TGTGCCATCAGTGAGTCAGTGGGCGCGGGCTATGGCTACACCTTC
CAISESVGAGYGYTF
>TRBJ2-3|many|TRBV7-9|.
TGTGCCAGCAGCAAATCGGGGGGCCTTAGCACAGATACGCAGTATTTT
CASSKSGGLSTDTQYF
>TRBJ2-6|few|TRBV28|.
TGTGCCAGCAGTTTTTCGGTTTTCTCTGGGGCCAACGTCCTGACTTTC
CASSFSVFSGANVLTF
>TRBJ1-3|many|TRBV28|.
TGTGCCAGCAGTTTATCGGGGGGCAGTGGAAACACCATATATTTT
CASSLSGGSGNTIYF
>TRBJ1-1|.|TRBV5-6|TRBD1
TGTGCCAGCAGCGATCCGGACAGGGCGAACACTGAAGCTTTCTTT
CASSDPDRANTEAFF
>TRBJ2-1|few|TRBV28|TRBD2
TGTGCCAGCAGTTTTAGCGGGAGTAGGGAAGATGAGCAGTTCTTC
CASSFSGSREDEQFF
>TRBJ1-5|.|TRBV12-3/TRBV12-4|.
TGTGCCAGCACCTCGTATAGCAATCAGCCCCAGCATTTT
CASTSYSNQPQHF
>TRBJ2-1|few|TRBV12-3/TRBV12-4|TRBD2
TGTGCCAGCAGTTTCGGGGGGTCTCCCTACAATGAGCAGTTCTTC
CASSFGGSPYNEQFF
>TRBJ2-3|few|TRBV10-2|TRBD1
TGCGCCAGCAGTCGAGGGACAGGGGGCGGGGAGAGGACAGATACGCAGTATTTT
CASSRGTGGGERTDTQYF
>TRBJ2-1|few|TRBV3-1|TRBD2
TGTGCCAGCAGCCTCGGGGGCCTAGCGGGGGTTAGGTACAATGAGCAGTTCTTC
CASSLGGLAGVRYNEQFF
>TRBJ2-7|few|TRBV12-3/TRBV12-4|TRBD1
TGTGCCAGCAGGTTCATGGGGACAGGGGGGTACGAGCAGTACTTC
CASRFMGTGGYEQYF
>TRBJ2-7|few|TRBV15|TRBD1
TGTGCCACCACCCTAGACAGGGGGCATTACGAGCAGTACTTC
CATTLDRGHYEQYF
>TRBJ2-3|many|TRBV29-1|.
TGCAGCGTTTCCGGGGTTAGCACAGATACGCAGTATTTT
CSVSGVSTDTQYF
>TRBJ2-1|many|TRBV5-1|.
TGTGCCAGCAGCCTGGTGGGACAAAGCTCCTACAATGAGCAGTTCTTC
CASSLVGQSSYNEQFF
>TRBJ2-1|.|TRBV20-1|TRBD2
TGCAGTGCTAGAGATCTAGCGGGGGGCCGGGACTCCTACAATGAGCAGTTCTTC
CSARDLAGGRDSYNEQFF
>TRBJ2-5|few|TRBV4-2|.
TGTGCCAGCAGCCAAGACCGAACGGGGGAGACCCAGTACTTC
CASSQDRTGETQYF
>TRBJ2-2|.|TRBV12-3/TRBV12-4|.
TGTGCCAGCAGCCCGATCCTCACCGGGGAGCTGTTTTTT
CASSPILTGELFF
>TRBJ2-5|few|TRBV7-6|TRBD2
TGTGCCAGCACCTTACAGCGGGAGAGGTGGGAGACCCAGTACTTC
CASTLQRERWETQYF
>TRBJ2-7|few|TRBV7-2|TRBD2
TGTGCCAGCAGCTTATACCTAGCGGGAGCCTACGAGCAGTACTTC
CASSLYLAGAYEQYF
>TRBJ2-1|few|TRBV29-1|.
TGCAGCGTTGAAGAACGTCAGGTACTCAATGAGCAGTTCTTC
CSVEERQVLNEQFF
>TRBJ2-1|many|TRBV5-1|.
TGCGCCAGCAGCTTCGCTACTAATGAGCAGTTCTTC
CASSFATNEQFF
>TRBJ2-7|few|TRBV12-3/TRBV12-4|.
TGTGCCAGCAGTTTACGACTTCCCTCCTACGAGCAGTACTTC
CASSLRLPSYEQYF
>TRBJ1-5|.|TRBV10-3|TRBD1
TGTGCCACACAGGACAGGGGGGTTAATAGCAATCAGCCCCAGCATTTT
CATQDRGVNSNQPQHF
>TRBJ2-4|.|TRBV12-3/TRBV12-4|TRBD2
TGTGCCAGCACCGGACTAGCGGGCGGCAAAAACATTCAGTACTTC
CASTGLAGGKNIQYF
>TRBJ1-3|many|TRBV20-1|.
TGCAGTGCTAGGTTCCAGGACGGGTTCAACACCATATATTTT
CSARFQDGFNTIYF
>TRBJ2-7|many|TRBV12-3/TRBV12-4|.
TGTGCCAGCAGTTTTTTGGTAAGGAACCTCGACGAGCAGTACTTC
CASSFLVRNLDEQYF
>TRBJ2-1|.|TRBV7-2|TRBD2
TGTGCCAGCAGCTTAGCCGGCCTAGCGGGAGGCCCCCAGTTCTTC
CASSLAGLAGGPQFF